The 20 T cell receptor beta chains presented below share a single source sample, sequenced in a study of T-cell reconstitution after alpha-beta-depleted transplantation in children. Molecular barcoding with unique molecular identifiers was used for the TCRbeta library. From the PCR reads, TCRdb called clonotypes with MiXCR, one entry per CDR3 protein. The table includes about a million distinct CDR3 sequences, roughly 31% detected once. This material consisted of PBMCs, mostly from graft donor cells, taken 360 days after TCRalphabeta/CD19-depleted stem cell transplant. Source of these receptors: a boy in the first two years of life who had a stem cell transplant for SCID, so the T cells may come from the graft donor.

The chain uses TRBV4-1 and TRBJ1-2; D is ambiguous. The ends were cut back, 4 bases at V and 8 bases at J, with 14 bases in the middle. CDR1 is MGHRA, CDR2 YSYEKL, per germline. The CDR3 loop spans 13 amino acids. The CDR3: CASSPALIRGYTF. The CDR3 DNA reads as TGCGCCAGCAGCCCGGCTCTAATCAGGGGCTACACCTTC.

A few counts support this clonotype. The chain is built from TRBV24-1 and TRBJ2-2; D is ambiguous. This CDR3 has 15 amino acids. Germline CDR1 KGHDR, CDR2 SFDVKD. V was cut by 2 bases and J by 1 base, with 7 bases left in between. The CDR3 DNA follows: TGTGCCACCAGTGATTCCCGGGTGAACACCGGGGAGCTGTTTTTT. Translation: CATSDSRVNTGELFF.

The rearrangement links TRBV14 to TRBJ1-1, with D uncertain. This CDR3 has 14 residues. V shed 4 bases and J shed 1 base, with 10 bases lying between them. CDR1 SGHDN and CDR2 FVKESK come from the germline V gene. CDR3 sequence: CASSPQVRNTEAFF. DNA of the CDR3: TGTGCCAGCAGCCCTCAGGTCAGGAACACTGAAGCTTTCTTT.

The J gene is TRBJ2-1, the V gene TRBV12-3 or TRBV12-4, with TRBD1 identical over 8 bases. The CDR3 extends over 17 amino acids. V dropped 8 bases and J dropped 0; count of bases not matched to a gene: 12. In DNA, the CDR3 is TGTGCCAGCGGGGATGGACAGGGCAAGAGCTCCTACAATGAGCAGTTCTTC. Its protein is CASGDGQGKSSYNEQFF.

The chain has TRBV12-3 or TRBV12-4 and TRBJ1-2; possible D gene TRBD1, 6 bases. V was clipped by 7 bases and J by 7 bases, with 16 bases between them. This CDR3 is built from 13 residues. The CDR3 bases are TGTGCCAGCACCCTAAGGACAGCGGGTGGCTACACCTTC. Residues: CASTLRTAGGYTF.

This clonotype showed up just a few times. Here the CDR3 DNA reads TGCAGCGTCCTAGCGGGGGTCTCCTACGAGCAGTACTTC. Its protein product is CSVLAGVSYEQYF. The gene calls are TRBV29-1 and TRBJ2-7; 10 positions agree with TRBD2. This CDR3 spans 13 amino acids. The ends lost 6 bases at V and 0 bases at J; junction bases unmatched: 2. From germline, CDR1 is SQVTM and CDR2 ANQGSEA.

This chain links TRBV2 with TRBJ2-2; D gene ambiguous. The CDR3 is 14 residues long. The germline V gene has CDR1 SNHLY and CDR2 FYNNEI. V shed 0 bases and J shed 4 bases, with 6 bases lying between them. The CDR3 protein is CASSEALSTGELFF. The CDR3 bases are TGTGCCAGCAGTGAAGCTTTGTCCACCGGGGAGCTGTTTTTT.

The V call is TRBV20-1, the J call TRBJ2-5; TRBD1 aligns across 7 bases. V shed 7 bases, J shed 2 bases, and the junction held 4 bases outside the gene matches. The CDR3 runs to 12 residues. Looked up from germline, CDR1 is DFQATT and CDR2 is SNEGSKA (reference sequence). CDR3 DNA: TGCAGTGAGGGGACAGCTCAAGAGACCCAGTACTTC. Amino acids: CSEGTAQETQYF.

This rearrangement joins TRBV4-2 to TRBJ1-1; 8 bases are a match to TRBD1. The CDR3 sequence is 15 residues long. Germline CDR1 and CDR2: LGHNA and YNFKEQ. V shed 6 bases and J 1 base; nucleotides not matched to a gene: 7. The CDR3 DNA is TGTGCCAGCAGGATACAGGGGGTCGCGAACACTGAAGCTTTCTTT. Protein product: CASRIQGVANTEAFF.

V and J are TRBV7-2 and TRBJ2-3, with no clear D. V shed 5 bases and J shed 0 bases, with 15 bases lying between them. The CDR3 loop spans 16 amino acids. Germline CDR1 is SGHTA and CDR2 is FQGNSA. The CDR3 nucleotides are TGTGCCAGCAGCCCCAGTGGCCAAACCAGCACAGATACGCAGTATTTT. Protein: CASSPSGQTSTDTQYF. The whole variable domain, filled in from reference TRBV7-2 and TRBJ2-3, reads GAGVSQSPSNKVTEKGKDVELRCDPISGHTALYWYRQSLGQGLEFLIYFQGNSAPDKSGLPSDRFSAERTGGSVSTLTIQRTQQEDSAVYLCASSPSGQTSTDTQYFGPGTRLTVL.

V gene TRBV5-1 combines with J gene TRBJ2-5; D uncertain. V lost 2 bases to trimming and J lost 1 base, with 9 bases between them. The CDR3 loop spans 14 amino acids. The germline gives CDR1 SGHRS, CDR2 YFSETQ. The CDR3 region has the DNA TGCGCCAGCAGCTTAGTAGGCCTCCAAGAGACCCAGTACTTC. Protein: CASSLVGLQETQYF. Using reference TRBV5-1 and TRBJ2-5 for the parts outside the CDR3, the full variable domain is KAGVTQTPRYLIKTRGQQVTLSCSPISGHRSVSWYQQTPGQGLQFLFEYFSETQRNKGNFPGRFSGRQFSNSRSEMNVSTLELGDSALYLCASSLVGLQETQYFGPGTRLLVL.

This clonotype was seen repeatedly, ten times or more. The junction departs from germline at one end; a sequencing error may be responsible. The chain is built from TRBV5-1 and TRBJ2-7; D is unclear. Per germline, CDR1 SGHRS and CDR2 YFSETQ. This CDR3 is 14 amino acids long. This CDR3 is CASSLEGLTYEQYF. CDR3 coding DNA: TGTGCCAGCAGCTTAGAAGGGCTAACCTACGAGCAGTACTTC.

This chain uses TRBV29-1 with TRBJ2-5; D gene uncertain. V lost 4 bases and J 5 bases, leaving 2 bases between the germline ends. The CDR3 runs to 9 residues. Germline V lookup: CDR1 SQVTM, CDR2 ANQGSEA. As DNA, the CDR3 is TGCAGCGTTGCTGAGACCCAGTACTTC. Its protein product is CSVAETQYF.

The rearrangement uses TRBV6-1 and TRBJ1-5; maybe TRBD1 (5 bases). The ends were cut back, 4 bases at V and 1 base at J, with 14 bases in the middle. Germline V CDR1 and CDR2: MNHNS, SASEGT. The CDR3 has 16 amino acids. DNA of the CDR3: TGTGCCAGCAGTGCCTGGGACCTTGGGAGCAATCAGCCCCAGCATTTT. Translating it yields CASSAWDLGSNQPQHF.

This clonotype has more than one count but fewer than ten. The rearrangement uses TRBV10-1 and TRBJ2-2; D perhaps matches TRBD1 (6 bases). This CDR3 is 15 amino acids long. Germline CDR1 WNHNN, CDR2 SYGVQD (reference sequence). V was trimmed by 2 bases and J by 4 bases, leaving 11 bases between them. The CDR3 loop is CASSEGQGITGELFF. The CDR3 nucleotides are TGCGCCAGCAGTGAGGGGCAGGGGATCACCGGGGAGCTGTTTTTT.

This clonotype was recorded a few times. The chain is built from TRBV7-2 and TRBJ2-3; D gene ambiguous. Germline V gene sequence: CDR1 SGHTA, CDR2 FQGNSA. With 5 bases removed from V and 6 bases from J, the gap between germline ends came to 12 bases. This CDR3 has 13 residues. For the CDR3, the DNA is TGTGCCAGCAGCCAGCCCCTTAGGGATACGCAGTATTTT. Its protein is CASSQPLRDTQYF.

This clonotype appeared many times. The chain joins TRBV20-1 to TRBJ2-2, with 13 positions matching TRBD2. J lost 1 base, V lost 6 bases, and 8 bases had no gene match. The CDR3 covers 17 residues. In germline, CDR1 is DFQATT, CDR2 SNEGSKA (reference sequence). CDR3 sequence (DNA): TGCAGTGCCAGACTAGCGGGGGGAAACCGGAACACCGGGGAGCTGTTTTTT. Its protein product is CSARLAGGNRNTGELFF.

V and J are TRBV7-3 and TRBJ2-1; maybe TRBD1 (5 bases). CDR3 length: 15 amino acids. Germline assignment: CDR1 SGHTA and CDR2 FQGTGA. The germline V and J ends were trimmed by 5 bases and 3 bases, with 14 bases remaining between them. The CDR3 loop reads CASSPGRALYNEQFF. CDR3 bases: TGTGCCAGCAGCCCGGGCAGGGCCCTCTACAATGAGCAGTTCTTC.

This clonotype was counted a few times. The chain couples TRBV15 to TRBJ2-3; D uncertain. The ends were cut back, 0 bases at V and 6 bases at J, with 10 bases in the middle. This CDR3 has 14 amino acids. The germline gives CDR1 LNHNV, CDR2 YYDKDF (reference sequence). The CDR3 loop reads CATSRDRVADTQYF. CDR3 in DNA: TGTGCCACCAGCAGAGATCGGGTCGCGGATACGCAGTATTTT.

This sequence joins TRBV10-3 and TRBJ2-3, with 9 bases matching TRBD2. The CDR3 is 17 residues long. Germline CDR1 ENHRY, CDR2 SYGVKD. Unmatched junction bases numbered 10, after V lost 0 bases and J lost 6 bases. CDR3 in amino acids: CAISESKAGGVRDTQYF. CDR3 nucleotides: TGTGCCATCAGTGAGTCGAAAGCGGGGGGCGTCCGGGATACGCAGTATTTT.